The clone carrying this TCR beta chain came up once. Its antigen is still unknown. This cohort consisted of healthy bone marrow donors. This specimen comes from a study of cytomegalovirus exposure and HLA in healthy donors. Study conclusions and caveats: Previously analyzed data showed that most TCR beta V segments were productive at a frequency of about 90% or about 30%. Links to common viral pathogens appeared, in a later analysis, for several of the most significant clusters.

V lost 7 bases and J lost 6; bases outside the gene matches: 12. The CDR3 totals 14 residues. From germline, CDR1 is MNHNS and CDR2 SASEGT. The PCR ran on 60 Vbeta and 13 Jbeta primers. Sequenced by immunoSEQ multiplex PCR; TCRdb stores in-frame clones only, minus some. The table records some 150,000 clones, 80% of them present only once. The clonotype was recovered from a woman aged 40-49 years in good health and CMV-seropositive. The chain combines TRBV6-1 with TRBJ2-7; 7 bases line up with TRBD1. The sample comprised PBMCs. The CDR3 DNA reads TGTGCCAGCACAAGACAGGGAAAACGTTCCGAGCAGTACTTC. It encodes CASTRQGKRSEQYF.